This T cell receptor (beta chain) derives from a study of T-cell reconstitution after alpha-beta-depleted transplantation in children. This sample's TCRbeta library carried unique molecular identifier barcodes. TCRdb re-analysed the PCR reads in MiXCR, keeping a single row per CDR3 protein. This sample has some 640,000 distinct CDR3 sequences, with 15% to 20% found just once. V lost 0 bases, J lost 10 bases, and 19 bases lay in between. The CDR3 covers 15 residues. In germline, CDR1 is SGHRS, CDR2 YFSETQ. This clonotype has only a few counts. Source: PBMCs from the stem cell graft donor, taken from the stem cell graft. The sequence came from a human donor who donated a stem cell graft to a child with acute myeloid leukemia. J is TRBJ1-1 and V is TRBV5-1; D possibly corresponds to TRBD1 (5 bases). The CDR3 loop is CASSLAVGERAGAFF. In DNA form, the CDR3 reads TGCGCCAGCAGCTTGGCCGTAGGGGAGCGGGCAGGAGCTTTCTTT.